This T cell receptor beta chain was recorded in a study of shared clonotypes between healthy human individuals. Broader study findings: Read depth was anticipated to influence clonotype sharing among donors.

Naive CD8 isolation took CD45RO-negative cells positively selected for CCR7 and excluded terminally differentiated effector memory CD45RA+ cells. Regarding this clone: Its antigen remains unknown.

Profiled with immunoSEQ multiplex PCR; TCRdb holds only in-frame clones, not every one. In the table there are about 2.2 million clones, just under 95% of which are singletons. This CDR3 has 15 amino acids. Germline-derived CDR1 and CDR2 are SGHDT and YYEEEE. V gave up 2 bases and J gave up 8 bases, with 19 bases separating them. The receptor was isolated from a man between 18 and 35 years old in good health. Some clones in this sample may be carry-over from other donors' samples. Sample: naive CD8+ T cells from PBMCs. The rearrangement links TRBV5-6 to TRBJ1-2; D might be TRBD1 (6 bases). The CDR3 sequence: CASSLPSGQPGGYTF. In DNA form, the CDR3 reads TGTGCCAGCAGCTTACCTTCGGGACAACCGGGCGGCTACACCTTC.